The text below deals with one T cell receptor beta chain. The CDR3 regions of TCR beta were amplified from RNA transcripts. A first-round RT-PCR of the TCR CDR3 used the HTBI primer set. Each CDR3 protein gets one entry after TCRdb re-called the multiplex PCR reads with MiXCR. The sample carries about 510,000 distinct CDR3 sequences, 46% recorded once. This sample is part of a study of T cells in Graves' hyperthyroidism and ophthalmopathy. The CDR3 runs to 19 residues. The V gene's germline CDR1 is KGHDR and CDR2 SFDVKD. Losses at the gene ends were 6 bases for V and 4 bases for J; bases not matched to a gene: 18.

Sequenced: peripheral blood or thyroid tissue (not recorded which). The chain combines TRBV24-1 with TRBJ2-2; 8 nucleotides line up with TRBD2. This TCR came from an adult woman with Graves' disease, either hyperthyroidism or ophthalmopathy (not recorded which). The CDR3 bases are TGTGCCACCAGTCCCACCAAATTGAGACTAGCGAATTTCACCGGGGAGCTGTTTTTT. It specifies CATSPTKLRLANFTGELFF.